Listed below are T cell receptor beta chains from one sample, sequenced in a study of blood T cell repertoires in COVID-19. The repertoire was sequenced with immunoSEQ multiplex PCR; TCRdb's copy has only in-frame clones and lacks some. Here the sample spans 50,000 to 65,000 clones, roughly 87% being singletons. Sequenced material: peripheral blood. Source of these receptors: a woman older than 75 with COVID-19, enrolled during active disease. Both conserved end residues are part of each CDR3. The D gene is left open where the match is weak. Not every row has a clone size; where given, it reads once, few, many or a size class.

DNA	CDR3	V	J	size	D
TGTGCCAGCAGCTCGGGACAGCTTGCAACTAATGAAAAACTGTTTTTT	CASSSGQLATNEKLFF	TRBV11-2	TRBJ1-4	NA	TRBD1
TGTGCCAGCAGGAAGGCTAGATTCACTGAAGCTTTCTTT	CASRKARFTEAFF	TRBV6-5	TRBJ1-1	few	NA
TGCAGCGCGGGACAGGGGATATCTGGGGCCAACGTCCTGACTTTC	CSAGQGISGANVLTF	TRBV29-1	TRBJ2-6	NA	TRBD1
TGTGCCAGCAGCCCCGCCGGGGGACTGGCTGGGGCCAACGTCCTGACTTTC	CASSPAGGLAGANVLTF	TRBV5-4	TRBJ2-6	NA	NA
TGTGCCAGCAGCTTAAACTCTATTACGTCCACAGATACGCAGTATTTT	CASSLNSITSTDTQYF	TRBV7-2	TRBJ2-3	NA	NA
TGTGCCAGCAGTGAAATCCAAGCCAAAAACATTCAGTACTTC	CASSEIQAKNIQYF	TRBV2	TRBJ2-4	NA	NA
TGTGCCAGCAGCTTACGGGACCCCCGAGGGGGAGAGACCCAGTACTTC	CASSLRDPRGGETQYF	TRBV11-3	TRBJ2-5	NA	NA
TGTGCCAGAGGGGGCCTGTTAGAGACCCAGTACTTC	CARGGLLETQYF	TRBV2	TRBJ2-5	NA	TRBD1
TGTGCCAGCAGTGAAGGGCCCCGCGACAGGGTCTATGGCTACACCTTC	CASSEGPRDRVYGYTF	TRBV6-1	TRBJ1-2	NA	TRBD1
TGTGCCAGCCAAGGGGCAGGGGCCGGCAATCAGCCCCAGCATTTT	CASQGAGAGNQPQHF	TRBV2	TRBJ1-5	NA	NA
TGCAGTGCTAGAGTCCGGGGTGGCTACACCTTC	CSARVRGGYTF	TRBV20-1	TRBJ1-2	NA	NA
TGTGCCAGCAATTTGGACAGGGGGACGGAAAAACTGTTTTTT	CASNLDRGTEKLFF	TRBV6-5	TRBJ1-4	NA	TRBD1
TGTGCCAGCAGCCCTAGCTCCTACAATGAGCAGTTCTTC	CASSPSSYNEQFF	TRBV14	TRBJ2-1	NA	NA
TGTGCCAGCAGCTTCCAGGGTTTGGGCTACACCTTC	CASSFQGLGYTF	TRBV5-5	TRBJ1-2	NA	NA
TGTGCCAGCAGCCAAACGGGGGGGTCTAATGAAAAACTGTTTTTT	CASSQTGGSNEKLFF	TRBV3-1/TRBV3-2	TRBJ1-4	once	NA
TGTGCCAGCAGCGTAGACCCGGACAGTGTTTTTCAAGAGACCCAGTACTTC	CASSVDPDSVFQETQYF	TRBV9	TRBJ2-5	medium-sized	NA
TGCGCCAGCAGCTTGGGGACAGGGGGCATCTACGAGCAGTACTTC	CASSLGTGGIYEQYF	TRBV5-1	TRBJ2-7	NA	TRBD1
TGCGCCAGCAGCTGGGGGACAGGGGGCGTCATATCCTACGAGCAGTACTTC	CASSWGTGGVISYEQYF	TRBV5-1	TRBJ2-7	NA	TRBD1
TGTGCCAGCAGCTTAAACTCCGGGACAGGGTCCTACGAGCAGTACTTC	CASSLNSGTGSYEQYF	TRBV5-5	TRBJ2-7	NA	TRBD1
TGTGCCATCAGTAGAGACAGGGCGACGAACACTGAAGCTTTCTTT	CAISRDRATNTEAFF	TRBV10-3	TRBJ1-1	once	TRBD1
TGTGCCATCAGTGATCCGGGGACAGGCCGGCATTCACCCCTCCACTTT	CAISDPGTGRHSPLHF	TRBV10-3	TRBJ1-6	NA	TRBD1
TGTGCCAGCAGCTTAGCCATACAGGGAAACACCATATATTTT	CASSLAIQGNTIYF	TRBV7-2	TRBJ1-3	NA	NA
TGTGCCAGCAGCTTTGGGCAGGGGAACACTGAAGCTTTCTTT	CASSFGQGNTEAFF	TRBV5-5	TRBJ1-1	NA	NA
TGTGCCAGCAGCCAAGGCCAAACAGGAGAAGCTTTCTTT	CASSQGQTGEAFF	TRBV4-2	TRBJ1-1	NA	NA
TGTGCCAGCAGCCAGCCTAGCGGGGGGTGGATTACGCAGTATTTT	CASSQPSGGWITQYF	TRBV3-1/TRBV3-2	TRBJ2-3	NA	TRBD2
TGTGCCAGCAGTTACCTTAGAACAGAAATGAACACTGAAGCTTTCTTT	CASSYLRTEMNTEAFF	TRBV6-5	TRBJ1-1	NA	NA
TGCGCCAGCAGCCCGAGCGTAGACACTGAAGCTTTCTTT	CASSPSVDTEAFF	TRBV4-1	TRBJ1-1	NA	NA
TGTGCCAGTAATTGGCGGGGGGGGGCCGGGGAGCTGTTTTTT	CASNWRGGAGELFF	TRBV19	TRBJ2-2	NA	TRBD2
TGTGCCATCAGTGAAGGAAGCGGAGGCTACACCTTC	CAISEGSGGYTF	TRBV10-3	TRBJ1-2	NA	NA
TGTGCCAGCAGCGTAGAACAGAGTTCAACATACGAGCAGTACTTC	CASSVEQSSTYEQYF	TRBV9	TRBJ2-7	NA	NA
TGTGCCAGCTCACCACCGCCAGGGAAGAACACTGAAGCTTTCTTT	CASSPPPGKNTEAFF	TRBV18	TRBJ1-1	NA	NA
TGTGCCAGCAGCCGACAGCTGAACACTGAAGCTTTCTTT	CASSRQLNTEAFF	TRBV13	TRBJ1-1	NA	NA
TGCACCAGCAGCCAAGAATGGCGAGACTCGCGGGGGGGCCGCGGCACAGATACGCAGTATTTT	CTSSQEWRDSRGGRGTDTQYF	TRBV1	TRBJ2-3	few	NA
TGCGCCAGCAGCCGAGTAGGAAGCGGGGGTGCTGAGACCCAGTACTTC	CASSRVGSGGAETQYF	TRBV5-1	TRBJ2-5	NA	TRBD2
TGTGCCAGCAGGGCGGAAGATAATTCACCCCTCCACTTT	CASRAEDNSPLHF	TRBV7-9	TRBJ1-6	NA	NA
TGTGCCTGGTCTCCGGGACAGGGGCCTCAAGAGACCCAGTACTTC	CAWSPGQGPQETQYF	TRBV30	TRBJ2-5	NA	TRBD1
TGTGCCAGCAGCGTGGGGCACTCTCAGGGAGAGACCCAGTACTTC	CASSVGHSQGETQYF	TRBV9	TRBJ2-5	NA	NA
TGTGCCAGCAGCATAGATAGCGGGGGGGCTCGCAGCGACATTCAGTACTTC	CASSIDSGGARSDIQYF	TRBV9	TRBJ2-4	NA	TRBD2
TGTGCCTGGAGGGCCCCTCTAGCGGGGGGAGGAAAGACCCAGTACTTC	CAWRAPLAGGGKTQYF	TRBV30	TRBJ2-5	NA	TRBD2